This T cell receptor (beta chain) derives from a study of Ad26.COV2.S vaccination and SARS-CoV-2 variants. Study in general: Of the COV1001 trial arms, the Ad26.COV2.S arm included the donor. Each vaccinee took Ad26.COV2.S intramuscularly, once or twice 56 days apart.

As concerns this clone: What it recognizes is unknown.

The V gene's germline CDR1 is SNHLY and CDR2 FYNNEI. Deletions cut 7 bases from V and 4 bases from J, with 11 bases between. The length of the CDR3 is 13 residues. Clones were read by immunoSEQ multiplex PCR, and TCRdb kept only the in-frame ones, dropping some. The table includes fewer than 500,000 clones, 89% detected once. Treatment denoted: over 15 received Ad26.COV2.S at low or high dose, single or two shots; about five received placebo; per-sample allocation not given. The samples were gathered on day 63 after the first injection of vaccine or placebo. Boston provided a donor who was an adult aged 18-55 years. Findings of the study overall: The authors reported substantial breadth in spike-specific CD8+ and CD4+ T cell responses after vaccination.

This receptor was identified in a person aged 18 to 65 who received the Ad26.COV2.S COVID-19 vaccine or a placebo. The sequencing here drew on peripheral blood, taken in a trial of Ad26.COV2.S vaccine versus placebo. V gene TRBV2 combines with J gene TRBJ1-5; possible D gene TRBD1, 6 bases. CDR3 sequence (DNA): TGTGCCAGCAAGGAGGGGGGGAATCAGCCCCAGCATTTT. Protein sequence: CASKEGGNQPQHF.